Each of the 14 T cell receptor beta chains below was sequenced from the same sample in a study of T-cell memory formation after mild COVID-19. TCRdb re-called the 5' RACE reads through MiXCR, storing one row per CDR3 protein. The sample carries 200,000 to 250,000 distinct CDR3 sequences, 9.5% recorded once. Sequenced sample: PBMCs or a T cell subset sorted from them (not recorded which). All receptors derive from a man aged 18 to 30 who had mild COVID-19 (a few samples of this study predate the infection). Cell type and time point are not known.

This clonotype showed up many times. CDR3 in amino acids: CASNPTGGDIQYF. In nucleotides, the CDR3 is TGTGCCAGCAACCCGACAGGGGGAGACATTCAGTACTTC. The V and J genes are TRBV7-2 and TRBJ2-4, with 9 bases aligning to TRBD1. J was trimmed by 8 bases and V by 7 bases; bases with no gene match: 6. The CDR3 is 13 amino acids. Germline-derived CDR1 and CDR2 are SGHTA and FQGNSA.

This clonotype was counted only a few times. The gene calls are TRBV5-1 and TRBJ2-4; 15 bases match TRBD2. CDR1 is SGHRS, CDR2 YFSETQ, per germline. The CDR3 runs 16 residues. V gave up 7 bases and J gave up 5 bases; unmatched junction bases: 7. CDR3 sequence: CASGSGTSGGQNIQYF. In DNA, the CDR3 is TGCGCCAGCGGATCAGGGACTAGCGGGGGGCAAAACATTCAGTACTTC.

The rearrangement uses TRBV7-2 and TRBJ2-5, with 8 positions matching TRBD1. Germline lookup yields CDR1 SGHTA and CDR2 FQGNSA. Germline trimming cut 4 bases from V and 2 bases from J; bases unmatched to any gene: 3. CDR3 length equals 14 residues. The CDR3 loop is CASSSWTGQETQYF. As DNA, the CDR3 is TGTGCCAGCAGCTCCTGGACAGGGCAAGAGACCCAGTACTTC.

This clonotype was observed a few times. The V and J genes are TRBV5-1 and TRBJ2-5, with D perhaps given as TRBD1 or TRBD2 (6 bases each). The germline CDR1 and CDR2 sequences are SGHRS and YFSETQ. Trimming took off 2 bases at V and 4 bases at J, with 18 bases between the two ends. The CDR3 has 16 residues. The CDR3 loop is CASSLDRQGRGETQYF. DNA for the CDR3: TGCGCCAGCAGCTTAGACCGCCAGGGGCGGGGAGAGACCCAGTACTTC.

This clonotype came up a few times. This chain connects TRBV28 to TRBJ2-7, with 7 bases identical to TRBD1. The CDR3 is made up of 14 amino acids. After removal of 4 bases from V and 4 bases from J, the junction contained 7 bases not matched to a gene. The V gene's germline CDR1 is MDHEN and CDR2 SYDVKM. The DNA of the CDR3 is TGTGCCAGCAGTTCCGACAGGGTACGGTACGAGCAGTACGTC. Its translation is CASSSDRVRYEQYV.

The V gene is TRBV11-2, the J gene TRBJ1-1, with D unresolved. Trimming took 5 bases from V and 3 from J, leaving 16 bases between them. The CDR3 has 15 amino acids. Per germline, CDR1 SGHAT and CDR2 FQNNGV. CDR3 DNA sequence: TGTGCCAGCAGCCCTCCAATTGACGGAGACACTGAAGCTTTCTTT. This translates into CASSPPIDGDTEAFF.

This chain uses TRBV27 with TRBJ2-7; 9 positions agree with TRBD2. Germline CDR1 MNHEY, CDR2 SMNVEV (reference sequence). The CDR3 loop spans 16 amino acids. V lost 5 bases and J lost 2; bases outside the gene matches: 10. DNA of the CDR3: TGTGCCAGCAGTCAAAGGGCTAGCGGGGAAGCCTACGAGCAGTACTTC. It yields the protein CASSQRASGEAYEQYF.

This clonotype came up a few times. The chain joins TRBV7-9 to TRBJ2-7; D possibly uses TRBD1 or TRBD2 (6 bases each). This CDR3 is 15 amino acids long. Germline V lookup: CDR1 SEHNR, CDR2 FQNEAQ (reference sequence). V was trimmed by 2 bases and J by 3 bases, leaving 14 bases between them. CDR3 in amino acids: CASSLWPEGGYEQYV. The DNA of the CDR3 is TGTGCCAGCAGCTTATGGCCCGAGGGGGGCTACGAGCAGTACGTC.

This clonotype came up a few times. The J gene is TRBJ2-7, the V gene TRBV25-1; D is unclear. V dropped 3 bases and J dropped 6 bases, with 9 bases sitting between them. The CDR3 totals 12 residues. The germline V gene encodes CDR1 MGHDK and CDR2 SYGVNS. CDR3 sequence (DNA): TGTGCCAGCAGTGAGCAGGTCTCCGAGCAGTACTTC. It codes for CASSEQVSEQYF.

The rearrangement joins TRBV12-3 or TRBV12-4 to TRBJ1-6; maybe TRBD1 (6 bases). Between the trimmed V and J ends, which lost 8 bases and 9 bases, there was a span of 17 bases. The CDR3 loop spans 14 amino acids. CDR3 DNA: TGTGCCAGCGGCGCCACAGGGCTTGGTTCACCCCTCCACTTT. Protein sequence: CASGATGLGSPLHF.

Remarks on this clonotype: It may be a read error: a sequence one base away is much more abundant. J is TRBJ2-2 and V is TRBV7-9; tentative D call: TRBD1 (6 bases). The germline V gene encodes CDR1 SEHNR and CDR2 FQNEAQ (reference sequence). The CDR3 is made up of 13 amino acids. The CDR3 loop reads CASSLRTDGEMFF. CDR3 bases: TGTGCCAGCAGCCTTCGGACAGACGGGGAGATGTTTTTT.

V and J are TRBV10-3 and TRBJ1-5, with 7 nucleotides matching TRBD1. The V and J ends lost 10 bases and 7 bases, in that order; junction bases with no gene match: 22. The CDR3 has 17 residues. The germline V gene encodes CDR1 ENHRY and CDR2 SYGVKD. The CDR3 sequence is CATTRGSPQTGRQPQHF. CDR3 nucleotides: TGTGCCACCACAAGGGGGTCGCCACAGACAGGGCGGCAGCCCCAGCATTTT.

This clonotype has ten or more counts. CDR3 DNA: TGCGCCAGCAGCTTGGGACAGGGGAGCAATGAAAAACTGTTTTTT. It encodes CASSLGQGSNEKLFF. This rearrangement joins TRBV5-1 to TRBJ1-4, with 8 positions matching TRBD1. The V and J ends lost 0 bases and 5 bases, in that order; junction bases with no gene match: 3. CDR1 is SGHRS, CDR2 YFSETQ, per germline. The CDR3 is 15 residues long.

This clonotype was detected many times. The genes are TRBV15 and TRBJ1-5; D not resolved. CDR3 size: 17 residues. V was trimmed by 0 bases and J by 3 bases, leaving 15 bases between them. Germline values: CDR1 LNHNV, CDR2 YYDKDF (reference sequence). The CDR3 loop is CATSRDQLGSPNQPQHF. CDR3 bases: TGTGCCACCAGCAGAGATCAGTTAGGGAGCCCCAATCAGCCCCAGCATTTT.